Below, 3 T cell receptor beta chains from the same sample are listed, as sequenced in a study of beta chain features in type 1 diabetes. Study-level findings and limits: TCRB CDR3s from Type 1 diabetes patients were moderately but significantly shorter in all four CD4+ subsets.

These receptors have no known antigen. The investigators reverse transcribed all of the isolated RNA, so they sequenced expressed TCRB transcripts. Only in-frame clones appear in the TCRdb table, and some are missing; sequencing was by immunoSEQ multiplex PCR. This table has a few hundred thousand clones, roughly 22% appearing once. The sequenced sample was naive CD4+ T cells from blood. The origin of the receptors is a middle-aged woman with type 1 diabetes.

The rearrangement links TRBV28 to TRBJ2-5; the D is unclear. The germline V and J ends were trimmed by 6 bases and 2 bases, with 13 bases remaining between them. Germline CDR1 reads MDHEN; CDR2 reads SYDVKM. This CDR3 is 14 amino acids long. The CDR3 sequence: CASSPETPQETQYF. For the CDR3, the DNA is TGTGCCAGCAGCCCGGAGACTCCTCAAGAGACCCAGTACTTC. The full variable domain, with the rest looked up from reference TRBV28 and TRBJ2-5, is DVKVTQSSRYLVKRTGEKVFLECVQDMDHENMFWYRQDPGLGLRLIYFSYDVKMKEKGDIPEGYSVSREKKERFSLILESASTNQTSMYLCASSPETPQETQYFGPGTRLLVL.

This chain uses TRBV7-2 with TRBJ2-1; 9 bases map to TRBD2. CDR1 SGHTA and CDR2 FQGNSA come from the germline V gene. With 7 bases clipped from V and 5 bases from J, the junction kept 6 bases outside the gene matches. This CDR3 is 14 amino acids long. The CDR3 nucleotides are TGTGCCAGCAACGTAGCGGGGGCCGACAATGAGCAGTTCTTC. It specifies CASNVAGADNEQFF.

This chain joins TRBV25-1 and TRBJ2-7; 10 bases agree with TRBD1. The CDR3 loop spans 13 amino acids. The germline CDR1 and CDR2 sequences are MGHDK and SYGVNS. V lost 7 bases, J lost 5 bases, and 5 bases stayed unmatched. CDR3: CASTRQGAHEQYF. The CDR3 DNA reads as TGTGCCAGCACCCGACAGGGGGCTCACGAGCAGTACTTC.